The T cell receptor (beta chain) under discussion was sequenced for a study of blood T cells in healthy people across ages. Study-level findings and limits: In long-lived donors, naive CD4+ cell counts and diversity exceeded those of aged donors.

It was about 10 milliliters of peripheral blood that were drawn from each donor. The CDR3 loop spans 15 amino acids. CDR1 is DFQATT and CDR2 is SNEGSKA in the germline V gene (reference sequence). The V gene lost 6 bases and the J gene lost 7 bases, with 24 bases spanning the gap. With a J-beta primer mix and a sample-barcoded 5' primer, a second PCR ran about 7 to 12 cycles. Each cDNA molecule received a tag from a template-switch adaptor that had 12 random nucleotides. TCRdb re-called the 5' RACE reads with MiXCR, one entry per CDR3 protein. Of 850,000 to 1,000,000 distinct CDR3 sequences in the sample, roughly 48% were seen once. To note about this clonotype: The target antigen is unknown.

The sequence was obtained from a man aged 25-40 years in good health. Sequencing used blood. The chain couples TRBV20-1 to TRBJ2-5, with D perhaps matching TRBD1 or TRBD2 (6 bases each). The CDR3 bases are TGCAGTGCAAGTGGGGGGCAAGGGGTTGGGTGGACCCAGTACTTC. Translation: CSASGGQGVGWTQYF.